A selection of T cell receptor beta chains follows, all from one sample in a study of CD8 T cells in ankylosing spondylitis. TCRdb fed the 5' RACE reads into MiXCR, producing one record per CDR3 protein. Of some 800,000 distinct CDR3 sequences detected, around 11% appear once; the ten largest clones hold roughly 0.51%. Material: blood, either unsorted or a sorted T cell fraction (not recorded which). These receptors were taken from a male donor with ankylosing spondylitis. Each CDR3 is given with its conserved first and last residue. A D gene is named only where the DNA matches it firmly. Some rows mark clone size as missing; the rest say once, few, many or name a class of expanded clone.

d_gene,abundance,v_gene,j_gene,len,CDR3nt,CDR3aa
TRBD2,few,TRBV20-1,TRBJ2-1,14,TGCAGTGCTAGAGCAACTAGCGGGGGGGTTGAGCAGTTCTTC,CSARATSGGVEQFF
-,-,TRBV29-1,TRBJ1-1,13,TGCAGCGTTGAAGGGGGTCCATGGACTGAAGCTTTCTTT,CSVEGGPWTEAFF
TRBD1,many,TRBV5-1,TRBJ2-1,15,TGCGCCAGCAGCGCCCGGGACAGGGCCTTGCATGAGCAGTTCTTC,CASSARDRALHEQFF
-,-,TRBV5-1,TRBJ1-3,15,TGCGCCAGCAGCTTGTCACAGTACTCTGGAAACACCATATATTTT,CASSLSQYSGNTIYF
-,-,TRBV7-2,TRBJ2-2,16,TGTGCCAGCAGCTTACAGTCTCCAGGCAATAGCGGGGAGCTGTTTTTT,CASSLQSPGNSGELFF
TRBD2,-,TRBV6-2/TRBV6-3,TRBJ2-1,16,TGTGCCAGCAGTTATAATGGGCTAGCGGGGGGGAATGAGCAGTTCTTC,CASSYNGLAGGNEQFF
TRBD1,many,TRBV20-1,TRBJ1-5,18,TGCAGTGCTAGATCCGGGACAGGGTGGGCTCTTAGCAATCAGCCCCAGCATTTT,CSARSGTGWALSNQPQHF
-,-,TRBV20-1,TRBJ2-1,17,TGCAGTGCTAGAGATCTAAGCGGCGGCAGCTCCTACAATGAGCAGTTCTTC,CSARDLSGGSSYNEQFF
-,-,TRBV6-5,TRBJ2-1,17,TGTGCCAGCAGTTACGGTGGCGGGCCGAGCTCCTACAATGAGCAGTTCTTC,CASSYGGGPSSYNEQFF
-,many,TRBV7-2,TRBJ2-7,13,TGTGCCAGCAGCTTGCAAGGACCCTACGAGCAGTACTTC,CASSLQGPYEQYF
TRBD2,-,TRBV11-2,TRBJ2-3,20,TGTGCCAGCAGCTTAGAGCGCGGGGGGCCGCCTTTCCCTAGCACAGATACGCAGTATTTT,CASSLERGGPPFPSTDTQYF
-,many,TRBV5-1,TRBJ1-5,14,TGCGCCAGCAGCAGCGGGACCGGAGCACAGCCCCAGCATTTT,CASSSGTGAQPQHF
-,-,TRBV3-1,TRBJ1-1,14,TGTGCCAGCAGCCAGGGCGACGCGAGCACTGAAGCTTTCTTT,CASSQGDASTEAFF
-,few,TRBV5-6,TRBJ1-5,15,TGTGCCAGCAGCGTGAGGGGGGGAAGCAATCAGCCCCAGCATTTT,CASSVRGGSNQPQHF
-,-,TRBV10-3,TRBJ1-2,13,TGTGCCATCAGGGAAGGACAGCAGTATGGCTACACCTTC,CAIREGQQYGYTF
-,few,TRBV7-9,TRBJ1-4,15,TGTGCCAGCAGCCCCGGGCATCCCGGGCTTGAAAAACTGTTTTTT,CASSPGHPGLEKLFF
TRBD1,many,TRBV20-1,TRBJ2-7,14,TGCAGTGTCACGAAGCCGGGACAGGCGATCGAGCAGTACTTC,CSVTKPGQAIEQYF
TRBD2,few,TRBV20-1,TRBJ2-3,14,TGCAGTGGCCGGGAGGGACTAGGCACAGATACGCAGTATTTT,CSGREGLGTDTQYF
-,-,TRBV15,TRBJ2-5,12,TGTGCCACCAGCCCGATTCGGAAGACCCAGTACTTC,CATSPIRKTQYF
-,few,TRBV20-1,TRBJ1-4,15,TGCAGTGCTAGAAAACCTGGACAGAAGAATGAAAAACTGTTTTTT,CSARKPGQKNEKLFF
-,few,TRBV20-1,TRBJ1-4,14,TGCAGTGCTAGGACAGCGAAGGGGGAAGGGAAACTGTTTTTT,CSARTAKGEGKLFF
TRBD1,once,TRBV10-3,TRBJ2-2,14,TGTGCCATCAAAGGGGGCGCGAACACCGGGGCGCTGTTTTTT,CAIKGGANTGALFF
-,-,TRBV20-1,TRBJ1-5,15,TGCAGTGCTGGCGGGGCGGGGACCCGAGGGCAGCCCCAGCATTTT,CSAGGAGTRGQPQHF